These 14 T cell receptor delta chains originate from one sample sequenced in a study of gamma delta lymphoproliferative disorders and STAT genes. TCRdb reapplied CATT to the multiplex PCR reads. The sample consists of over 1,000 delta-chain clones, about 2.2% of them appearing once. The receptor sequences were amplified from genomic DNA of peripheral blood mononuclear cells. The sample was blood. Receptor source: a human donor in good health.

This clone was seen only a few times. Given a far larger clone just one base away, this is likely a sequencing read error. Within the sample, other DNA sequences also encode this same CDR3. The J gene is TRDJ1, the V gene TRDV1; D is perhaps TRDD3 (8 bases). This CDR3 comprises 26 residues. CDR1 TSWWSYY and CDR2 QGS come from the germline V gene. DNA of the CDR3: TGTGCTCTTGGAGAACCTCCTTTCCTACAGCTTCCTTTCTGGGGATACTGGACAAAGTACACCGATAAACTCATCTTT. Encoded protein: CALGEPPFLQLPFWGYWTKYTDKLIF.

This clone came up many times. TCRdb's protein, taken from a much larger clone, differs from this DNA's translation at residue 7, likely owing to a read error; the protein displayed comes from the DNA. V gene TRDV3 combines with J gene TRDJ1; 9 nucleotides match TRDD3. Germline V gene sequence: CDR1 TVYSNPD, CDR2 GDNSRS (reference sequence). V lost 3 bases, J lost 2 bases, and 13 bases stayed unmatched. This CDR3 is built from 16 residues. The DNA for the CDR3 is TGTGCCTTCCCAGGGGGCCCGGGGGATACAACCGATAAACTCATCTTT. The encoded protein is CAFPGGPGDTTDKLIF.

On this clone itself: The protein recorded in TCRdb matches a much larger clone and deviates from this DNA's translation at residue 11, suggesting a read error; the protein here is obtained by translating the DNA. CDR3 amino acids: CALGERLGGPPGPYTDKLIF. In nucleotides, the CDR3 is TGTGCTCTTGGGGAAAGGCTCGGGGGGCCCCCGGGGCCTTACACCGATAAACTCATCTTT. This chain joins TRDV1 and TRDJ1; a weak D match, TRDD3 (5 bases). V was shortened by 2 bases and J by 0 bases, with 25 bases between the two germline ends. CDR1 and CDR2 from the germline V gene are TSWWSYY and QGS. This CDR3 is 20 amino acids long.

This clone was recorded many times. TCRdb's protein, taken from a much larger clone, differs from this DNA's translation at residue 8, likely owing to a read error; the protein displayed comes from the DNA. V and J are TRDV3 and TRDJ1, with 7 bases matching TRDD3. Germline V gives CDR1 TVYSNPD, CDR2 GDNSRS (reference sequence). J gave up 2 bases and V 3 bases, and 15 bases lay outside the gene matches. The CDR3 runs 16 residues. This CDR3 is CAFPGGLRDTTDKLIF. CDR3 DNA sequence: TGTGCCTTCCCAGGGGGCCTGAGGGATACAACCGATAAACTCATCTTT.

This clone has ten or more counts. A far more abundant clone sits one base away, making this likely a read error. Other nucleotide sequences from this sample produce the same CDR3. The chain couples TRDV1 to TRDJ1; possible D gene TRDD3, 5 bases. From germline, CDR1 is TSWWSYY and CDR2 QGS. The CDR3 has 21 residues. Written as DNA, the CDR3 is TGTGCCCTTGGGGAAGGTCCCCTTTATCGACCCGTACACCCGAAGTTCGATAAACTCATCTTT. This translates into CALGEGPLYRPVHPKFDKLIF.

This clone occurred a few times. With only one base between it and a far larger clone, this is likely a read error. The sample carries other DNA sequences with the same CDR3. The V call is TRDV3, the J call TRDJ1; 11 nucleotides agree with TRDD3. The CDR3 spans 19 residues. CDR1 and CDR2 (germline): TVYSNPD, GDNSRS (reference sequence). With 5 bases clipped from V and 3 bases from J, the junction kept 23 bases outside the gene matches. The CDR3 protein is CAVRPSRDGWGILADKLIF. Here the CDR3 DNA reads TGTGCCGTGAGACCTTCCCGTGACGGCTGGGGGATACTAGCCGATAAACTCATCTTT.

Details on this clone: TCRdb has a much larger clone's protein, which differs at residue 4 from the translation of this DNA, likely because of a read error; what is shown is the protein translated from the DNA. The V and J genes are TRDV1 and TRDJ1, with D possibly being TRDD3 (8 bases). The CDR3 has 26 amino acids. The V gene's germline CDR1 is TSWWSYY and CDR2 QGS. The CDR3: CALAEPPFLQLPFWGYWTKYTDKLIF. CDR3 nucleotides: TGTGCTCTTGCGGAACCTCCTTTCCTACAGCTTCCTTTCTGGGGATACTGGACAAAGTACACCGATAAACTCATCTTT.

As regards this clone: The TCRdb record carries a much larger clone's protein, which differs from this DNA's translation at residue 9; a read error is the likely cause, and the protein listed here is the DNA translation. The V call is TRDV3, the J call TRDJ1; 12 bases are a match to TRDD3. Trimming at V came to 5 bases and at J to 3 bases, leaving 22 bases not matched to a gene. CDR3 length: 19 amino acids. In germline, CDR1 is TVYSNPD, CDR2 GDNSRS (reference sequence). CDR3 loop: CAVRPSRDDWGILADKLIF. The CDR3 nucleotides are TGTGCCGTGAGGCCTTCCCGTGACGACTGGGGGATACTAGCCGATAAACTCATCTTT.

This clone has only a few counts. TCRdb assigns this DNA the protein of a much larger clone, which departs from its translation at residue 6; this likely reflects a read error, and the protein shown comes from translating the DNA. The chain uses TRDV1 and TRDJ1; 8 bases match TRDD3. CDR1 is TSWWSYY, CDR2 QGS, per germline. V shed 3 bases and J 3 bases; nucleotides not matched to a gene: 30. This CDR3 contains 23 residues. CDR3 nucleotide sequence: TGTGCTCTTGGGGACCTCGGCCTTCCCCAGCCCCCGTACTGGGGGTTTTTTTCCGATAAACTCATCTTT. As protein: CALGDLGLPQPPYWGFFSDKLIF.

J gene TRDJ1 was identified, but the V gene was not called. The CDR3 totals 10 residues. CDR3 amino acids: CSVAPDKLIF. As DNA, the CDR3 is TGTTCCGTTGCCCCCGATAAACTCATCTTT.

To note about this clone: TCRdb lists the protein of a much larger clone for this DNA, which differs at residue 19, so this is likely a read error; the protein given here is translated from the DNA itself. This chain's CDR3 is CAAFQRPSYFHWGAHTDKPIF. The CDR3 DNA follows: TGTGCAGCTTTCCAAAGGCCTTCCTACTTTCACTGGGGGGCCCACACCGATAAACCCATCTTT. This chain connects TRAV29/DV5 to TRDJ1; maybe TRDD2 (9 bases). CDR1 and CDR2 from the germline V gene are NSMFDY and ISSIKDK. This CDR3 is 21 amino acids long.

On this clone itself: The TCRdb protein comes from a much larger clone and disagrees with this DNA's translation at residue 7, likely due to a read error; the protein given here is derived from the DNA. The chain joins TRDV3 to TRDJ1, with 9 bases that match TRDD3. This CDR3 has 16 amino acids. The germline V gene has CDR1 TVYSNPD and CDR2 GDNSRS (reference sequence). V lost 3 bases, J lost 2 bases, and 13 bases stayed unmatched. CDR3 in DNA: TGTGCCTTCCCAGGGGGCCAGGGGGATACAACCGATAAACTCATCTTT. Translating it yields CAFPGGQGDTTDKLIF.

This clone was detected a few times. A far bigger clonotype differs at one base, so this is likely a read error. This same CDR3 is encoded by further DNA sequences in the sample. The chain recombines TRDV3 with TRDJ1; 10 nucleotides agree with TRDD3. Per the germline V gene, CDR1 is TVYSNPD and CDR2 is GDNSRS (reference sequence). This CDR3 contains 16 residues. The CDR3 DNA reads as TGCGCCTTCTCTGCCTGGGGGATAGAAGTCACCGATAAACTCATCTTT. It yields the protein CAFSAWGIEVTDKLIF.

This clone was observed a handful of times. The TCRdb protein comes from a much larger clone and disagrees with this DNA's translation at residue 7, likely due to a read error; the protein given here is derived from the DNA. The rearrangement uses TRDV1 and TRDJ1; possibly TRDD2 for D (5 bases). CDR3 size: 17 residues. The V and J ends lost 0 bases and 1 base respectively, with 15 bases between them. Germline CDR1 TSWWSYY, CDR2 QGS. CDR3 in DNA: TGTGCTCTTGGGGAACTCTGCGACCTACTGTTCACCGATAAACTCATCTTT. Translation: CALGELCDLLFTDKLIF.